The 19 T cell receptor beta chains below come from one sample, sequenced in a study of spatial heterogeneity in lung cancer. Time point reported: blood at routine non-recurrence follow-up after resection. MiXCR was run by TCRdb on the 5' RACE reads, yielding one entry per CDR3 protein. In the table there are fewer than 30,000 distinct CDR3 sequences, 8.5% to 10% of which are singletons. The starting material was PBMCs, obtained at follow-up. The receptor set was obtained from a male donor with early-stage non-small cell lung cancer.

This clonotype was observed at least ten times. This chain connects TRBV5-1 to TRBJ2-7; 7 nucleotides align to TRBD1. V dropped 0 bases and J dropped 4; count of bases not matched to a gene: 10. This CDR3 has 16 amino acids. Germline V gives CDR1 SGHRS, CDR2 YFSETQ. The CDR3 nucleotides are TGCGCCAGCAGCTTGGCCTTGGGACAGAGTTTGTACGAGCAGTACTTC. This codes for CASSLALGQSLYEQYF.

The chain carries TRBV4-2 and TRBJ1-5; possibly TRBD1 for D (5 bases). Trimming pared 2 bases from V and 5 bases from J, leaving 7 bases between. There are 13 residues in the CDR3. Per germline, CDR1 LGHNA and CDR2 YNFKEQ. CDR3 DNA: TGTGCCAGCAGCCAATCGGGGGATCAGCCCCAGCATTTT. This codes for CASSQSGDQPQHF.

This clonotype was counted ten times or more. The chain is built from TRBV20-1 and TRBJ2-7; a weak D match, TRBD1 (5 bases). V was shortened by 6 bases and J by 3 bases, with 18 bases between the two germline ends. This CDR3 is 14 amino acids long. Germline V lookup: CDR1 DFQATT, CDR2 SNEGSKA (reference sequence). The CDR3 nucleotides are TGCAGTGCCAACTCCCACAGGCAGGACTACGAGCAGTACTTC. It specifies CSANSHRQDYEQYF.

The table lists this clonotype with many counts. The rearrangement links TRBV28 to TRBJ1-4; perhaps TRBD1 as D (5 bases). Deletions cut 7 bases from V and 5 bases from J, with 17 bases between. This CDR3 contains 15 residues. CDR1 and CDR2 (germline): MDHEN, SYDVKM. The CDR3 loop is CASNPLGRQNEKLFF. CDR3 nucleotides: TGTGCCAGCAATCCTTTGGGGAGACAGAATGAAAAACTGTTTTTT.

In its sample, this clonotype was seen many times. The CDR3 loop is CASSVAGLNEQFF. The DNA of the CDR3 is TGTGCCAGCAGCGTAGCCGGGTTGAATGAGCAGTTCTTC. The chain recombines TRBV9 with TRBJ2-1; D is undetermined. The length of the CDR3 is 13 residues. Germline CDR1 SGDLS, CDR2 YYNGEE. Deletions cut 0 bases from V and 7 bases from J, with 8 bases between.

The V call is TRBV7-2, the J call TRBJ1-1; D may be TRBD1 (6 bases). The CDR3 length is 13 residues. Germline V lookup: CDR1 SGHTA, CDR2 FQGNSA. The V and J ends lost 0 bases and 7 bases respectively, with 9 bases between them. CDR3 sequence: CASSLARDNEAFF. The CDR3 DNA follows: TGTGCCAGCAGCTTAGCTCGGGACAATGAAGCTTTCTTT. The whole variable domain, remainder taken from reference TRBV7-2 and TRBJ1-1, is GAGVSQSPSNKVTEKGKDVELRCDPISGHTALYWYRQSLGQGLEFLIYFQGNSAPDKSGLPSDRFSAERTGGSVSTLTIQRTQQEDSAVYLCASSLARDNEAFFGQGTRLTVV.

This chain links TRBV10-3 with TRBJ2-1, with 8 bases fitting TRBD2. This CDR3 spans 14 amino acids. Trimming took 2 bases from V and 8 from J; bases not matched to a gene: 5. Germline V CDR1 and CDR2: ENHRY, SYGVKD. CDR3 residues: CAISESGGPDEQFF. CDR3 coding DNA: TGTGCCATCAGTGAGAGCGGGGGCCCTGATGAGCAGTTCTTC.

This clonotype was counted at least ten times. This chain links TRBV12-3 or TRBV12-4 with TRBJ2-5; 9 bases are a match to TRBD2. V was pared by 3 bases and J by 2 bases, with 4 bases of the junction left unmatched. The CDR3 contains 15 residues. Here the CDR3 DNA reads TGTGCCAGCAGTTTGCTAGCGGGGATTCAAGAGACCCAGTACTTC. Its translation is CASSLLAGIQETQYF.

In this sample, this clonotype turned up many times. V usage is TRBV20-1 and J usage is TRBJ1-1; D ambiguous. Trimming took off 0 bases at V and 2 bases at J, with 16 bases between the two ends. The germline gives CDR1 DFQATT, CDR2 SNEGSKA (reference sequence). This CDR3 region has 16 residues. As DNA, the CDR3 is TGCAGTGCTAGAGATCGGAGGAGGATAGTCAACACTGAAGCTTTCTTT. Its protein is CSARDRRRIVNTEAFF.

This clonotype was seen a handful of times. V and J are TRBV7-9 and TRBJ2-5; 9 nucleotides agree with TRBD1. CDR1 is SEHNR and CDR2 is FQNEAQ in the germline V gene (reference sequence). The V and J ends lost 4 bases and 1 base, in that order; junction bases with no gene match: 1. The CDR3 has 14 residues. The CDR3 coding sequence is TGTGCCAGCAGCTCGGGACAGGGCCAAGAGACCCAGTACTTC. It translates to CASSSGQGQETQYF.

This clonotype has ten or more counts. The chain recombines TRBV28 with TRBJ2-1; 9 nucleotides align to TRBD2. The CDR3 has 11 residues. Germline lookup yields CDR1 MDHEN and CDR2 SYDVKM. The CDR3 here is CASSGVDEQFF. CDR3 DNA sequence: TGTGCGTCTAGCGGGGTCGATGAGCAGTTCTTC.

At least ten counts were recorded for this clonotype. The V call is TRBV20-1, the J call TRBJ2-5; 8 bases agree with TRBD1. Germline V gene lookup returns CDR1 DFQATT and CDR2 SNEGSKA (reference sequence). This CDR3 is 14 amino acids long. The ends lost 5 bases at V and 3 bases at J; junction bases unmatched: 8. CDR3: CSAGADRGKETQYF. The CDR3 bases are TGCAGTGCTGGAGCCGACAGGGGAAAAGAGACCCAGTACTTC.

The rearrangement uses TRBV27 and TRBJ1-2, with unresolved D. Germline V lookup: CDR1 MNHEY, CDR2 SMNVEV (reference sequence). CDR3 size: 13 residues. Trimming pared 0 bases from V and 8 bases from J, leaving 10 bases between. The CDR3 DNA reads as TGTGCCAGCAGTTTATCCTTCGAGGAGGGCTACACCTTC. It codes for CASSLSFEEGYTF.

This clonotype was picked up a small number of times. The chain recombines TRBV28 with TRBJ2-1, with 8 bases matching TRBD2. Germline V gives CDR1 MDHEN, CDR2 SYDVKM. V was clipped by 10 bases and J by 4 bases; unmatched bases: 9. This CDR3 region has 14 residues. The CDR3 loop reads CATRRSSGYNEQFF. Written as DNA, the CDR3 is TGTGCCACTCGTAGGTCTAGCGGGTACAATGAGCAGTTCTTC.

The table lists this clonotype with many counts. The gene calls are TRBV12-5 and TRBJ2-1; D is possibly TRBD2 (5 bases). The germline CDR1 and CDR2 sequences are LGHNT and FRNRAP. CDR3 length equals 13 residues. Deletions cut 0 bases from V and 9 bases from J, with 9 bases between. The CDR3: CASGLVQGSEQFF. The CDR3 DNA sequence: TGTGCTAGTGGTTTGGTACAAGGGAGTGAGCAGTTCTTC.

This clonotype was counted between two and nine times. CDR3 DNA: TGTGCCAGCAGCTCACAGGGGTACGCGAACACCGGGGAGCTGTTTTTT. Protein: CASSSQGYANTGELFF. The chain combines TRBV5-4 with TRBJ2-2; 7 positions match TRBD1. Looked up from germline, CDR1 is SGHNT and CDR2 is YYREEE (reference sequence). The CDR3 is 16 amino acids. The junction had 5 bases not matched to a gene; V was cut back by 3 bases and J by 0 bases. The full variable domain, completed using reference TRBV5-4 and TRBJ2-2, is ETGVTQSPTHLIKTRGQQVTLRCSSQSGHNTVSWYQQALGQGPQFIFQYYREEENGRGNFPPRFSGLQFPNYSSELNVNALELDDSALYLCASSSQGYANTGELFFGEGSRLTVL.

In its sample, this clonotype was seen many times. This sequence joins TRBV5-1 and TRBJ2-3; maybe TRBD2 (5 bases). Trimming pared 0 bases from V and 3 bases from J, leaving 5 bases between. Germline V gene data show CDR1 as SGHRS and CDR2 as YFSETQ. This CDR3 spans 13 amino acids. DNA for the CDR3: TGCGCCAGCAGCTTGGGAGGGACAGATACGCAGTATTTT. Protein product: CASSLGGTDTQYF.

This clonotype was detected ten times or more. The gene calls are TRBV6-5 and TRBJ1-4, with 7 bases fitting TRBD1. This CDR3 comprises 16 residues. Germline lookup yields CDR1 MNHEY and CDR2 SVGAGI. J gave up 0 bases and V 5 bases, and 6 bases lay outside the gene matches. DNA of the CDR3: TGTGCCAGCAGTACAAGACAGGGAGCAACTAATGAAAAACTGTTTTTT. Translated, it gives CASSTRQGATNEKLFF.

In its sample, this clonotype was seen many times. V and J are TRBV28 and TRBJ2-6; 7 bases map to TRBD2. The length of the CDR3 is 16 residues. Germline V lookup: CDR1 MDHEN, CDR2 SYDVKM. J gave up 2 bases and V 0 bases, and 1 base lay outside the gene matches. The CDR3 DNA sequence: TGTGCCAGCAGTTTATGGGGAGGGCCTGGGGCCAACGTCCTGACTTTC. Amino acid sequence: CASSLWGGPGANVLTF.